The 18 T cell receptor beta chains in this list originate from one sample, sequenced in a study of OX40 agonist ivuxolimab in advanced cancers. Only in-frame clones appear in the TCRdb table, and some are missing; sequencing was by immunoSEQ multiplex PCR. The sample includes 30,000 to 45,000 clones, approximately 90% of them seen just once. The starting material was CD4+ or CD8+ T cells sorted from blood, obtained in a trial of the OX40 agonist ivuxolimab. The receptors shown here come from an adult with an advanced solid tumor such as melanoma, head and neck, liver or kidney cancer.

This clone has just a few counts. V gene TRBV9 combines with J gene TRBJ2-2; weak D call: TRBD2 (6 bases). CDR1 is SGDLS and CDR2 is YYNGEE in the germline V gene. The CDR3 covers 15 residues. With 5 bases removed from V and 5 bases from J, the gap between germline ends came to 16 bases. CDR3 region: CASSYSGLHTGELFF. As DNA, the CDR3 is TGTGCCAGCAGTTATAGCGGACTACATACCGGGGAGCTGTTTTTT.

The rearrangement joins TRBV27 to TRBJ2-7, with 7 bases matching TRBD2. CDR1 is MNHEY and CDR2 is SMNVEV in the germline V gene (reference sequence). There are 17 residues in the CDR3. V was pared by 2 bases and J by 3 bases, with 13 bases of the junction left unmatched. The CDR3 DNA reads TGTGCCAGCAGTTTAGGGTCAGGGCGGCTAGCGGTCTACGAGCAGTACTTC. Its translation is CASSLGSGRLAVYEQYF.

The CDR3 reads CASSYFGDTQYF. The CDR3 nucleotides read TGTGCCAGCAGTTACTTTGGGGATACGCAGTATTTT. The chain employs TRBV27 and TRBJ2-3; no firm D call. V dropped 4 bases and J dropped 6 bases, with 8 bases sitting between them. This CDR3 is 12 amino acids long. The V gene's germline CDR1 is MNHEY and CDR2 SMNVEV (reference sequence).

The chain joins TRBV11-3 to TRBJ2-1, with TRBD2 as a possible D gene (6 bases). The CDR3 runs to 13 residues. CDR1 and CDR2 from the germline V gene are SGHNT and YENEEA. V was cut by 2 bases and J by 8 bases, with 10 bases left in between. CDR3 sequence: CASSLRLEDEQFF. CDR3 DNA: TGTGCCAGCAGCTTAAGACTAGAGGATGAGCAGTTCTTC.

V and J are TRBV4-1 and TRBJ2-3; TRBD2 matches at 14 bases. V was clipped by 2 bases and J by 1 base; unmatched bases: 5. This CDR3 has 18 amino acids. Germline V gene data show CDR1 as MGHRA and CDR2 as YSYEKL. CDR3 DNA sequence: TGCGCCAGCAGCCAATTGGGACTAGCGGGAGTAGGCACAGATACGCAGTATTTT. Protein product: CASSQLGLAGVGTDTQYF.

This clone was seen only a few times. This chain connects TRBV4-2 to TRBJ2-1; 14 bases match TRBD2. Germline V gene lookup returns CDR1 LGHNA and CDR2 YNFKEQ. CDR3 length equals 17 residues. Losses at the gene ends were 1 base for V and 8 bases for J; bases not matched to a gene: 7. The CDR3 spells CASSQVRGLAGVDEQFF. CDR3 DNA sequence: TGTGCCAGCAGCCAAGTGAGGGGACTAGCGGGAGTAGATGAGCAGTTCTTC.

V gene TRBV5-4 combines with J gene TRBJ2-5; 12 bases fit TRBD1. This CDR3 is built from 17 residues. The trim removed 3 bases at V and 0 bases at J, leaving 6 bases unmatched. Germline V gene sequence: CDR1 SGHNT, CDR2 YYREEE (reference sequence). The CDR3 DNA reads TGTGCCAGCAGCTACGGGGACAGGGGGCTATACCAAGAGACCCAGTACTTC. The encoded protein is CASSYGDRGLYQETQYF.

CDR3 residues: CASTTGQGKNTEAFF. The DNA of the CDR3 is TGCGCCAGCACCACGGGACAGGGGAAGAACACTGAAGCTTTCTTT. The chain uses TRBV23-1 and TRBJ1-1, with TRBD1 matching 10 bases. TRBV23-1 is known as an ORF, though its function is uncertain. The CDR3 runs 15 residues. J lost 1 base, V lost 7 bases, and 6 bases had no gene match.

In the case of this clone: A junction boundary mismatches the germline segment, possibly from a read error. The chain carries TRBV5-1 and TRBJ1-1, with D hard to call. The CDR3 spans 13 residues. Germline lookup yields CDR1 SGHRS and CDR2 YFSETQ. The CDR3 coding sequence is TGTGCCAGCAAGTGGCAGAGGTCCACTGAAGCTTTCTTT. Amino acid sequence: CASKWQRSTEAFF.

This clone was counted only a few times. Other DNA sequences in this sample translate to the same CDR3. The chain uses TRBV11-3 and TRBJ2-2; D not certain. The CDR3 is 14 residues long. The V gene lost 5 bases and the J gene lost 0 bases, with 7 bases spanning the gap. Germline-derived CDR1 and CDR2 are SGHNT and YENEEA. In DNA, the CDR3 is TGTGCCAGCAGCCTAGGACCGAACACCGGGGAGCTGTTTTTT. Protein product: CASSLGPNTGELFF.

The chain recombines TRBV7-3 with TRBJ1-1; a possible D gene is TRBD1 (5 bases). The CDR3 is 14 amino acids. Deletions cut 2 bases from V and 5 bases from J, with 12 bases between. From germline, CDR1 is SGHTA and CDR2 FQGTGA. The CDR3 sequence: CASSLQGAGTEAFF. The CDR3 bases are TGTGCCAGCAGCTTACAGGGAGCAGGGACTGAAGCTTTCTTT.

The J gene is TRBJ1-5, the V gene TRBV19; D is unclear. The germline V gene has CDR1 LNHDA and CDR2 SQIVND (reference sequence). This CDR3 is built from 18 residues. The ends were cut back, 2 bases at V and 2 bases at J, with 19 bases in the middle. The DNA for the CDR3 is TGTGCCAGTAGTATAAGTCATCGAAAAGGAGCGGGCAATCAGCCCCAGCATTTT. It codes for CASSISHRKGAGNQPQHF.

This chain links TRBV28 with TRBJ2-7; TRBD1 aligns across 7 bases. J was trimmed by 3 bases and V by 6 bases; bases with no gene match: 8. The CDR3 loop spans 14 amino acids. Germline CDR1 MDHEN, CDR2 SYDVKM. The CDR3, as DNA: TGTGCCAGCAGCAACCGACAGGGAATCTACGAGCAGTACTTC. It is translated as CASSNRQGIYEQYF.

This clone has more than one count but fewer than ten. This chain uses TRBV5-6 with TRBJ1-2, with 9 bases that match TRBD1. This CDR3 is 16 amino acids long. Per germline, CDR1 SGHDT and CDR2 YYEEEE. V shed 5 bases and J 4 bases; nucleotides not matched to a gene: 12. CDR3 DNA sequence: TGTGCCAGCAGGATGGCACAGGGGGCCCTTTTCTATGGCTACACCTTC. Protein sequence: CASRMAQGALFYGYTF.

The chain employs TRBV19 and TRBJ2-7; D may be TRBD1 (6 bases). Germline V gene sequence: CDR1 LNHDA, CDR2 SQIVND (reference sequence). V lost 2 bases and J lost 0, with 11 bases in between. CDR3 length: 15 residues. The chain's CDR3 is CASSIFTGSSYEQYF. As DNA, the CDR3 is TGTGCCAGTAGTATATTCACAGGGAGCTCCTACGAGCAGTACTTC.

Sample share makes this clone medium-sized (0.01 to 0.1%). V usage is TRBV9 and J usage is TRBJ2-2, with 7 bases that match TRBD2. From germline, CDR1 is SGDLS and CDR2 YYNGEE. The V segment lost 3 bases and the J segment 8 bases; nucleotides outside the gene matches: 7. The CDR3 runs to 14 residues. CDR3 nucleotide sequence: TGTGCCAGCAGCGCAAGCGGGATAGAAGGGGAGCTGTTTTTT. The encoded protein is CASSASGIEGELFF.

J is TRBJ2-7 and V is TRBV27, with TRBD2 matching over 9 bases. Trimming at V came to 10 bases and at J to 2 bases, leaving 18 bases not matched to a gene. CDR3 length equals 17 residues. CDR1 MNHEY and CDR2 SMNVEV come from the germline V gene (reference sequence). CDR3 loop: CATTGVSPGLATYEQYF. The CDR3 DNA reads TGTGCCACAACAGGGGTATCACCGGGACTAGCCACCTACGAGCAGTACTTC.

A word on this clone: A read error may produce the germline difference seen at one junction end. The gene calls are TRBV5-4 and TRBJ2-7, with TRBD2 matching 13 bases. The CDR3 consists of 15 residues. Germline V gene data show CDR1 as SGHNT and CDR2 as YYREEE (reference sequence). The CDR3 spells CASRLGLAGHDEQYF. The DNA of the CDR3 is TGTGCCAGCAGATTGGGACTAGCGGGACACGACGAGCAGTACTTC.